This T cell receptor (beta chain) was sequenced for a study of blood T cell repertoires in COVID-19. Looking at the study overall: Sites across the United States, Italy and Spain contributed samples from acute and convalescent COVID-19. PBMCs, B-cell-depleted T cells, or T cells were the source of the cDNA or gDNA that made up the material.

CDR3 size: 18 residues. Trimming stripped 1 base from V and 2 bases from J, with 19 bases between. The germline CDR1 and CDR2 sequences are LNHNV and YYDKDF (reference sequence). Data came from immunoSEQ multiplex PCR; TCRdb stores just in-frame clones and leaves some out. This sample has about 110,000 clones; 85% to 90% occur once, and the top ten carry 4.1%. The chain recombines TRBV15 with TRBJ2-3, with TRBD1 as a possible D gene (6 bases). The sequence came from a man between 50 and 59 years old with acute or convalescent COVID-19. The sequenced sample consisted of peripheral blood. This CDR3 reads CATSRAAYSRGNTDTQYF. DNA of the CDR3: TGTGCCACCAGCAGAGCGGCTTACAGCAGGGGTAACACAGATACGCAGTATTTT.